This T cell receptor (beta chain) came from a study of radiotherapy plus CTLA-4 blockade in lung cancer. In the study overall: Among patients, 15% to 20% showed objective responses, and about 31% had disease control. Study outcomes and limitations: With interferon-beta, early dynamics of blood T cell clones were reported to best predict response. Once radiotherapy plus ipilimumab had been given, TCR clones derived from tumor expanded in blood.

Germline values: CDR1 ENHRY, CDR2 SYGVKD. Trimming removed 2 bases from V and 6 bases from J, with 13 bases in between. The CDR3 consists of 14 residues. A remark on this clone: Antigen: not known.

The data were produced by immunoSEQ multiplex PCR, yet TCRdb's version contains in-frame clones alone and is incomplete. The sample has under 70,000 clones, approximately 80% seen once. The chain is built from TRBV10-3 and TRBJ1-2; D gene ambiguous. The clonotype was recovered from a human donor with non-small cell lung cancer who had a complete response to radiotherapy plus ipilimumab. The source material was peripheral blood, sampled from a patient treated with radiotherapy plus ipilimumab. The CDR3 DNA reads as TGTGCCATCAGTGAGGAAGGGTTGAATGATGGCTACACCTTC. Its translation: CAISEEGLNDGYTF.